Below, 27 T cell receptor beta chains from the same sample are listed, as sequenced in a study of blood T cell repertoires in COVID-19. TCRdb keeps only in-frame clones here, not all; method: immunoSEQ multiplex PCR. The table shows hundreds of thousands of clones, with 88% occurring only once. The material sequenced was peripheral blood. The receptor set was obtained from a human donor in a cohort sampled during active COVID-19.

V usage is TRBV11-1 and J usage is TRBJ2-5; maybe TRBD2 (5 bases). Between the trimmed V and J ends, which lost 5 bases and 2 bases, there was a span of 9 bases. Germline V gene sequence: CDR1 SGHAT, CDR2 FQDESV (reference sequence). CDR3 length: 13 amino acids. This chain's CDR3 is CASSMDFQETQYF. CDR3 sequence (DNA): TGTGCCAGCAGCATGGACTTTCAAGAGACCCAGTACTTC.

This clone has a single count. CDR3 bases: TGTGCCAGCAGCCCGGTGGGACAGTTCACCGGGGAGCTGTTTTTT. This translates into CASSPVGQFTGELFF. The V gene is TRBV5-4, the J gene TRBJ2-2; the match to TRBD1 covers 7 bases. The ends lost 4 bases at V and 4 bases at J; junction bases unmatched: 7. Germline V CDR1 and CDR2: SGHNT, YYREEE (reference sequence). The CDR3 spans 15 residues.

The chain uses TRBV9 and TRBJ1-6; 7 nucleotides line up with TRBD1. V dropped 3 bases and J dropped 7; count of bases not matched to a gene: 16. CDR3 length: 18 residues. Looked up from germline, CDR1 is SGDLS and CDR2 is YYNGEE. The CDR3 loop reads CASSGGDSPQEGNSPLHF. The CDR3 DNA sequence: TGTGCCAGCAGCGGGGGGGACAGTCCGCAAGAGGGGAATTCACCCCTCCACTTT.

The rearrangement joins TRBV5-1 to TRBJ2-7, with a possible D match to TRBD1 (5 bases). CDR1 and CDR2 (germline): SGHRS, YFSETQ. The V end was cut by 4 bases, the J end by 7 bases, with 12 bases between. This CDR3 is 12 amino acids long. CDR3: CASSAQVGEQYF. CDR3 in DNA: TGCGCCAGCAGCGCACAGGTGGGAGAGCAGTACTTC.

The V and J genes are TRBV27 and TRBJ2-7; D might be TRBD2 (6 bases). CDR1 and CDR2 from the germline V gene are MNHEY and SMNVEV (reference sequence). This CDR3 has 15 residues. V dropped 5 bases and J dropped 0 bases, with 14 bases sitting between them. The CDR3 is CASSPRDWSSYEQYF. CDR3 DNA: TGTGCCAGCAGTCCCCGGGACTGGTCCTCCTACGAGCAGTACTTC.

This clone occurred once. This sequence joins TRBV14 and TRBJ2-1, with no clear D. The CDR3 loop spans 16 amino acids. Germline values: CDR1 SGHDN, CDR2 FVKESK. Trimming took 0 bases from V and 4 from J, leaving 13 bases between them. CDR3 bases: TGTGCCAGCAGCCAAGATAGGATGACCGGGTACAATGAGCAGTTCTTC. Encoded protein: CASSQDRMTGYNEQFF.

This clone showed up just once. The CDR3 region is CASSEALRAGEDYTF. CDR3 in DNA: TGTGCCAGCAGTGAAGCGCTCAGGGCAGGGGAAGACTACACCTTC. The chain is built from TRBV6-1 and TRBJ1-2, with TRBD1 as a possible D gene (6 bases). Germline CDR1 is MNHNS and CDR2 is SASEGT. The V and J ends lost 0 bases and 10 bases respectively, with 18 bases between them. This CDR3 region has 15 residues.

The chain links TRBV6-2 or TRBV6-3 to TRBJ2-1; D is possibly TRBD2 (6 bases). Germline CDR1 is MNHEY and CDR2 is SVGEGT. This CDR3 is 16 amino acids long. Between the trimmed V and J ends, which lost 5 bases and 0 bases, there was a span of 14 bases. CDR3 sequence reads: CASSPRDGSSYNEQFF. The CDR3 nucleotides are TGTGCCAGCAGTCCACGGGACGGGAGCTCCTACAATGAGCAGTTCTTC.

This sequence joins TRBV4-1 and TRBJ1-5; D gene ambiguous. The CDR3 length is 14 residues. Trimming took off 0 bases at V and 4 bases at J, with 7 bases between the two ends. CDR1 is MGHRA, CDR2 YSYEKL, per germline. The CDR3 nucleotides read TGCGCCAGCAGCCAAGATCCCTTAAATCAGCCCCAGCATTTT. This sequence encodes CASSQDPLNQPQHF.

The chain combines TRBV2 with TRBJ2-7, with D perhaps TRBD2 (5 bases). Looked up from germline, CDR1 is SNHLY and CDR2 is FYNNEI. Trimming left V 7 bases short and J 3 bases short, with 10 bases between. CDR3 length equals 12 residues. As DNA, the CDR3 is TGTGCCAGCATCCGGGAACGCTACGAGCAGTACTTC. Translated, it gives CASIRERYEQYF.

V usage is TRBV30 and J usage is TRBJ1-2; D is unclear. Looked up from germline, CDR1 is GTSNPN and CDR2 is SVGIG (reference sequence). The CDR3 runs 13 residues. Trimming took 0 bases from V and 8 from J, leaving 13 bases between them. CDR3 sequence (DNA): TGTGCCTGGAGTGTCGGTAGGGCGGGCGGCTACACCTTC. It codes for CAWSVGRAGGYTF.

In this sample, this clone turned up once. CDR3 nucleotide sequence: TGTGCCAGCAGCTTACTAGCGACCCAAGAGACCCAGTACTTC. Translation gives CASSLLATQETQYF. The V call is TRBV7-2, the J call TRBJ2-5; TRBD2 might be the D (6 bases). V was trimmed by 2 bases and J by 1 base, leaving 8 bases between them. CDR1 and CDR2 from the germline V gene are SGHTA and FQGNSA. The CDR3 extends over 14 amino acids.

The chain joins TRBV11-2 to TRBJ2-7; unclear D gene. The length of the CDR3 is 15 residues. Between the trimmed V and J ends, which lost 0 bases and 2 bases, there was a span of 11 bases. The V gene's germline CDR1 is SGHAT and CDR2 FQNNGV. The DNA for the CDR3 is TGTGCCAGCAGCTTAGATCTCACAGTTCCCTACGAGCAGTACTTC. Protein: CASSLDLTVPYEQYF.

CDR3: CASRGGHEQYF. The CDR3 DNA reads TGTGCCAGCAGAGGAGGACACGAGCAGTACTTC. This chain uses TRBV28 with TRBJ2-7; the D gene is possibly TRBD2 (5 bases). Trimming removed 6 bases from V and 5 bases from J, with 8 bases in between. The CDR3 extends over 11 amino acids. Germline V gene sequence: CDR1 MDHEN, CDR2 SYDVKM.

The rearrangement joins TRBV5-1 to TRBJ2-2, with D unclear. The germline gives CDR1 SGHRS, CDR2 YFSETQ. The CDR3 runs 15 residues. Trimming stripped 2 bases from V and 0 bases from J, with 8 bases between. CDR3 DNA sequence: TGCGCCAGCAGCTTAGCTGGGCCGAACACCGGGGAGCTGTTTTTT. Translating it yields CASSLAGPNTGELFF.

V is TRBV6-5 and J is TRBJ1-2; D ambiguous. V dropped 5 bases and J dropped 4 bases, with 14 bases sitting between them. This CDR3 has 14 amino acids. Germline-derived CDR1 and CDR2 are MNHEY and SVGAGI. The CDR3 sequence is CASSTGSRSYGYTF. The CDR3 nucleotides read TGTGCCAGCAGTACGGGGAGTCGGAGCTATGGCTACACCTTC.

This clone was seen only once. V and J are TRBV6-2 or TRBV6-3 and TRBJ2-5; 9 bases fit TRBD2. The germline gives CDR1 MNHEY, CDR2 SVGEGT. The CDR3 is made up of 18 amino acids. After removal of 1 base from V and 1 base from J, the junction contained 10 bases not matched to a gene. The CDR3 is CASSYWLAGTGFQETQYF. CDR3 sequence (DNA): TGTGCCAGCAGTTACTGGCTAGCGGGGACTGGGTTCCAAGAGACCCAGTACTTC.

Only a few counts were recorded for this clone. The chain joins TRBV28 to TRBJ2-1; 7 nucleotides match TRBD2. With V trimmed by 7 bases and J by 1 base, 4 bases remained unmatched. In germline, CDR1 is MDHEN, CDR2 SYDVKM. The CDR3 loop spans 14 amino acids. CDR3 residues: CASIGAGSYNEQFF. The CDR3 DNA reads as TGTGCCAGCATCGGAGCGGGATCCTACAATGAGCAGTTCTTC.

The rearrangement uses TRBV30 and TRBJ2-5; 9 positions agree with TRBD1. This CDR3 has 12 amino acids. Losses at the gene ends were 6 bases for V and 5 bases for J; bases not matched to a gene: 4. The germline V gene has CDR1 GTSNPN and CDR2 SVGIG (reference sequence). The CDR3 loop is CACGTGQETQYF. The DNA of the CDR3 is TGTGCCTGTGGGACAGGGCAGGAGACCCAGTACTTC.

This clone appeared once. The chain employs TRBV11-2 and TRBJ2-7; D might be TRBD2 (6 bases). Trimming cost V 6 bases and J 4 bases, with 19 bases left between them. Germline V CDR1 and CDR2: SGHAT, FQNNGV. CDR3 size: 15 residues. The CDR3 DNA reads as TGTGCCAGCAGTCCCTATCCTAGCGCCACATACGAGCAGTACTTC. This gives the protein CASSPYPSATYEQYF.

A single count supports this clone. The chain carries TRBV19 and TRBJ1-2; D call uncertain. CDR1 is LNHDA and CDR2 is SQIVND in the germline V gene (reference sequence). The CDR3 is made up of 13 amino acids. V was shortened by 3 bases and J by 7 bases, with 12 bases between the two germline ends. The CDR3 sequence: CASSIGQARGYTF. CDR3 bases: TGTGCCAGTAGTATCGGCCAGGCTCGTGGCTACACCTTC.

This sequence joins TRBV27 and TRBJ2-3; 8 bases line up with TRBD1. The CDR3 is 16 amino acids. The J segment lost 0 bases and the V segment lost 0 bases, leaving 2 bases of the junction unmatched. Looked up from germline, CDR1 is MNHEY and CDR2 is SMNVEV (reference sequence). The CDR3 region has the DNA TGTGCCAGCAGTTTATCCAGGGGGCATAGCACAGATACGCAGTATTTT. This gives the protein CASSLSRGHSTDTQYF.

The chain recombines TRBV5-4 with TRBJ1-6, with TRBD1 matching over 8 bases. This CDR3 region has 16 residues. J was trimmed by 7 bases and V by 4 bases; bases with no gene match: 10. The germline V gene has CDR1 SGHNT and CDR2 YYREEE (reference sequence). The CDR3 sequence is CASSLGTGKANSPLHF. The CDR3 DNA is TGTGCCAGCAGCCTAGGGACAGGCAAAGCGAATTCACCCCTCCACTTT.

This chain connects TRBV18 to TRBJ2-4; TRBD1 aligns across 9 bases. The germline V gene has CDR1 KGHSH and CDR2 LQKENI. Trimming took 0 bases from V and 5 from J; bases not matched to a gene: 5. The CDR3 spans 16 residues. CDR3 in amino acids: CASSPPTGGDENIQYF. The CDR3, as DNA: TGTGCCAGCTCACCACCAACAGGGGGCGACGAAAACATTCAGTACTTC.

This chain links TRBV4-1 with TRBJ1-6, with a tentative D call TRBD1 (6 bases). Germline loops: CDR1 MGHRA, CDR2 YSYEKL. The CDR3 covers 18 residues. The ends were cut back, 4 bases at V and 13 bases at J, with 29 bases in the middle. The CDR3 DNA is TGCGCCAGCAGCCGACCCAAGAAGGGGGAGGGTCGGGGTTTCCCCCTCCACTTT. Its protein product is CASSRPKKGEGRGFPLHF.

The table lists this clone with a few counts. The CDR3 coding sequence is TGTGCCAGCAGTCGACACCAGGACAGGGCGGACTACACCTTC. Amino acids: CASSRHQDRADYTF. This rearrangement joins TRBV6-2 or TRBV6-3 to TRBJ1-2, with 8 bases matching TRBD1. CDR1 is MNHEY, CDR2 SVGEGT, per germline. With V trimmed by 5 bases and J by 10 bases, 12 bases remained unmatched. The CDR3 is 14 residues long.

The chain links TRBV6-5 to TRBJ1-3; tentative D call: TRBD1 (6 bases). The V gene lost 10 bases and the J gene lost 0 bases, with 16 bases spanning the gap. Germline V gene data show CDR1 as MNHEY and CDR2 as SVGAGI. The length of the CDR3 is 15 residues. CDR3 nucleotide sequence: TGTGCCATCTTACAGGGTCCGGACTCTGGAAACACCATATATTTT. Its protein is CAILQGPDSGNTIYF.